This record concerns one T cell receptor (beta chain) sequence. This entry is derived from a study of blood T cell repertoires in COVID-19. The CDR3 has 17 amino acids. The germline gives CDR1 MNHEY, CDR2 SVGEGT. Trimming removed 5 bases at V and 2 bases at J, with 22 bases between. The data were produced by immunoSEQ multiplex PCR, yet TCRdb's version contains in-frame clones alone and is incomplete. The sample lists fewer than 200,000 clones; roughly nine tenths were seen once. This chain links TRBV6-2 or TRBV6-3 with TRBJ2-7; no firm D call. The receptor was isolated from a man between 18 and 35 years old who had recovered from COVID-19. The sequenced sample was peripheral blood. CDR3 loop: CASSPAVPSYEPYEQYF. The CDR3 DNA sequence: TGTGCCAGCAGTCCCGCCGTACCTTCCTACGAACCCTACGAGCAGTACTTC.